One sample yielded the 9 T cell receptor beta chains listed below, sequenced in a study of blood T cell repertoires in COVID-19. This table comes from immunoSEQ multiplex PCR, and its TCRdb copy is limited to in-frame clones, with some not included. Seen here are 85,000 to 100,000 clones, approximately 84% observed once, and the top ten hold 24%. The specimen sequenced was peripheral blood. Source of these receptors: a human donor in a cohort sampled during active COVID-19.

This clone was found a few times. The J gene is TRBJ1-4, the V gene TRBV6-5, with 9 bases lining up with TRBD1. This CDR3 comprises 14 residues. V lost 6 bases, J lost 8 bases, and 7 bases stayed unmatched. From germline, CDR1 is MNHEY and CDR2 SVGAGI. This CDR3 reads CASSKHTGGEKLFF. The CDR3 coding sequence is TGTGCCAGCAGCAAACACACAGGGGGCGAAAAACTGTTTTTT.

The chain recombines TRBV27 with TRBJ2-7, with 10 bases lining up with TRBD2. The CDR3 is made up of 16 amino acids. J gave up 6 bases and V 1 base, and 9 bases lay outside the gene matches. Germline V gene sequence: CDR1 MNHEY, CDR2 SMNVEV (reference sequence). CDR3 DNA sequence: TGTGCCAGCAGTTTATTCTGGTCTAGCGGGAGACTCGAGCAGTACTTC. As protein: CASSLFWSSGRLEQYF.

The chain links TRBV5-1 to TRBJ1-5; unclear D gene. Trimming removed 0 bases at V and 4 bases at J, with 8 bases between. Germline V gene data show CDR1 as SGHRS and CDR2 as YFSETQ. The CDR3 consists of 14 residues. CDR3 in DNA: TGCGCCAGCAGCTTGGATTCCGGGAATCAGCCCCAGCATTTT. Its protein product is CASSLDSGNQPQHF.

V and J are TRBV7-2 and TRBJ2-5, with 7 nucleotides matching TRBD1. The V gene end was trimmed by 5 bases and the J gene end by 5 bases; junction bases not matched to a gene: 8. The CDR3 consists of 14 residues. Germline V lookup: CDR1 SGHTA, CDR2 FQGNSA. CDR3 protein: CASSINRGGETQYF. The CDR3 DNA is TGTGCCAGCAGCATCAACAGGGGCGGGGAGACCCAGTACTTC. The whole variable domain, remainder taken from reference TRBV7-2 and TRBJ2-5, is GAGVSQSPSNKVTEKGKDVELRCDPISGHTALYWYRQSLGQGLEFLIYFQGNSAPDKSGLPSDRFSAERTGGSVSTLTIQRTQQEDSAVYLCASSINRGGETQYFGPGTRLLVL.

With regard to this clone: Different DNA sequences within this sample yield the same CDR3. As DNA, the CDR3 is TGTGCCAGCAGGAATGGACTAGCGGGAGTTACCGGGGAGCTGTTTTTT. Encoded protein: CASRNGLAGVTGELFF. J is TRBJ2-2 and V is TRBV28; 13 positions match TRBD2. The CDR3 contains 16 residues. Trimming cost V 6 bases and J 5 bases; bases outside gene matches: 6. Germline CDR1 MDHEN, CDR2 SYDVKM.

The DNA for the CDR3 is TGCGCCAGCAGCCAGACCTTAAGAATCGGGGGGCACGGTGAAAAACTGTTTTTT. This gives the protein CASSQTLRIGGHGEKLFF. J is TRBJ1-4 and V is TRBV4-1; D might be TRBD1 (6 bases). The V gene's germline CDR1 is MGHRA and CDR2 YSYEKL. The CDR3 runs to 18 residues. With 3 bases removed from V and 7 bases from J, the gap between germline ends came to 24 bases.

This clone came up a few times. V and J are TRBV24-1 and TRBJ1-5; D is uncertain. The V and J ends lost 3 bases and 1 base respectively, with 12 bases between them. Per germline, CDR1 KGHDR and CDR2 SFDVKD. The CDR3 consists of 16 residues. For the CDR3, the DNA is TGTGCCACCAGTGATAGCGGCAGGTTAAGCAATCAGCCCCAGCATTTT. Amino acid sequence: CATSDSGRLSNQPQHF.

J is TRBJ1-5 and V is TRBV24-1; D not resolved. This CDR3 region has 14 residues. Germline V CDR1 and CDR2: KGHDR, SFDVKD. Trimming removed 2 bases from V and 8 bases from J, with 12 bases in between. CDR3 sequence reads: CATSDSSESKPQHF. The CDR3 coding sequence is TGTGCCACCAGTGATTCTTCTGAGTCTAAGCCCCAGCATTTT.

The chain uses TRBV21-1 and TRBJ2-3; the D call TRBD1 from the table was never checked on the DNA. TRBV21-1 is reported as a pseudogene. The CDR3 runs to 18 residues. The CDR3 nucleotides are TGTGCCAGCAGCAAACGTCACAGGGGTGTTTCCAGCACAGATACGCAGTATTTT. Amino acids: CASSKRHRGVSSTDTQYF.